These 13 T cell receptor beta chains originate from one sample sequenced in a study of T-cell memory formation after mild COVID-19. Via MiXCR, TCRdb re-called the 5' RACE reads, giving one row per CDR3 protein. The repertoire includes around 300,000 distinct CDR3 sequences, about an eighth of them detected once, and approximately 21% sits in the top ten. Sequencing used PBMCs or a T cell subset sorted from them (not recorded which). All receptors come from a man aged 18 to 30 who had mild COVID-19 (a few samples of this study predate the infection). Cell type and time point are not known.

Only a few counts were recorded for this clonotype. This chain uses TRBV18 with TRBJ2-7; D is undetermined. The V end was cut by 2 bases, the J end by 7 bases, with 12 bases between. The germline CDR1 and CDR2 sequences are KGHSH and LQKENI. The CDR3 is 13 amino acids. CDR3 in amino acids: CASSPAAVGEQYV. The CDR3 nucleotides read TGTGCCAGCTCACCAGCTGCGGTCGGGGAGCAGTACGTC.

This clonotype was counted a few times. The chain recombines TRBV6-5 with TRBJ1-3; the D is unclear. The CDR3 runs to 12 residues. The germline CDR1 and CDR2 sequences are MNHEY and SVGAGI. V gave up 8 bases and J gave up 4 bases, with 9 bases separating them. CDR3 sequence reads: CASLGEGNTIYF. Written as DNA, the CDR3 is TGTGCCAGCCTCGGCGAGGGAAACACCATATATTTT.

The chain is built from TRBV18 and TRBJ1-1; D gene unclear. Germline lookup yields CDR1 KGHSH and CDR2 LQKENI. The CDR3 runs 13 residues. The V gene lost 3 bases and the J gene lost 0 bases, with 5 bases spanning the gap. The CDR3 protein is CASSPEMNTEAFF. CDR3 DNA sequence: TGTGCCAGCTCACCCGAGATGAACACTGAAGCTTTCTTT.

This clonotype was detected many times. This sequence joins TRBV7-2 and TRBJ2-5; 10 bases match TRBD1. V was clipped by 11 bases and J by 1 base; unmatched bases: 7. Germline assignment: CDR1 SGHTA and CDR2 FQGNSA. The CDR3 contains 14 residues. In DNA, the CDR3 is TGTGCCTGGACGCGGGACAGGGGCCAAGAGACCCAGTACTTC. Translated: CAWTRDRGQETQYF.

In this sample, this clonotype turned up a few times. V and J are TRBV12-3 or TRBV12-4 and TRBJ1-1; D is undetermined. The CDR3 has 14 amino acids. The V gene lost 6 bases and the J gene lost 0 bases, with 11 bases spanning the gap. DNA for the CDR3: TGTGCCAGCAGGTTAAACGGGCTGAACACTGAAGCTTTCTTT. This gives the protein CASRLNGLNTEAFF.

The sample holds a few counts of this clonotype. The chain links TRBV24-1 to TRBJ2-5; no definite D call. The V end was cut by 3 bases, the J end by 1 base, with 8 bases between. Germline CDR1 reads KGHDR; CDR2 reads SFDVKD. The CDR3 extends over 14 amino acids. This chain's CDR3 is CATSDIAAQETQYF. CDR3 coding DNA: TGTGCCACCAGTGATATAGCAGCCCAAGAGACCCAGTACTTC.

The rearrangement links TRBV7-2 to TRBJ2-5; no clear D gene. Trimming shortened V by 5 bases and J by 7 bases, and 8 bases separated the two germline ends. CDR3 length: 11 amino acids. The germline gives CDR1 SGHTA, CDR2 FQGNSA. CDR3 amino acids: CASSEQATQYF. CDR3 in DNA: TGTGCCAGCAGCGAGCAGGCGACCCAGTACTTC.

The rearrangement joins TRBV5-4 to TRBJ1-2, with 10 bases that match TRBD1. The V and J ends lost 0 bases and 8 bases, in that order; junction bases with no gene match: 10. CDR1 and CDR2 (germline): SGHNT, YYREEE (reference sequence). The CDR3 covers 16 residues. The CDR3 reads CASSLDSGQGEGGYTF. The CDR3 coding sequence is TGTGCCAGCAGCTTGGACTCCGGACAGGGGGAGGGAGGCTACACCTTC.

The chain uses TRBV20-1 and TRBJ2-1, with unresolved D. The length of the CDR3 is 13 residues. The V gene's germline CDR1 is DFQATT and CDR2 SNEGSKA (reference sequence). The V end lost 7 bases, the J end lost 4 bases, and 14 bases lay between the germline ends. The CDR3 reads CSGHLMGYNEQFF. CDR3 sequence (DNA): TGCAGTGGTCATCTGATGGGTTACAATGAGCAGTTCTTC.

This sequence joins TRBV9 and TRBJ1-2, with 12 positions matching TRBD1. The CDR3 totals 18 residues. V was clipped by 0 bases and J by 8 bases; unmatched bases: 14. CDR1 is SGDLS, CDR2 YYNGEE, per germline. The CDR3 sequence is CASSVDGTGGVFGRGYTF. In nucleotides, the CDR3 is TGTGCCAGCAGCGTAGACGGGACAGGGGGCGTGTTCGGGCGCGGCTACACCTTC.

This rearrangement joins TRBV7-2 to TRBJ2-3; TRBD2 is a possible D gene (7 bases). Germline CDR1 and CDR2: SGHTA and FQGNSA. The CDR3 is 16 residues long. Trimming removed 1 base from V and 4 bases from J, with 15 bases in between. In DNA, the CDR3 is TGTGCCAGCAGCTTAGTGGCGGGGGCCCCCGCAGATACGCAGTATTTT. Protein: CASSLVAGAPADTQYF.

This clonotype was seen repeatedly, ten times or more. This chain connects TRBV7-2 to TRBJ2-5; tentative D call: TRBD1 (6 bases). CDR1 SGHTA and CDR2 FQGNSA come from the germline V gene. Trimming shortened V by 5 bases and J by 5 bases, and 9 bases separated the two germline ends. The CDR3 runs 12 residues. CDR3 bases: TGTGCCAGCAGCCGACAGGATGAGACCCAGTACTTC. It translates to CASSRQDETQYF.

The chain is built from TRBV5-1 and TRBJ1-5, with D uncertain. The germline CDR1 and CDR2 sequences are SGHRS and YFSETQ. The CDR3 has 15 residues. V was cut by 0 bases and J by 5 bases, with 12 bases left in between. The CDR3 region is CASSLGANPYQPQHF. The CDR3, as DNA: TGCGCCAGCAGCTTGGGCGCGAACCCGTATCAGCCCCAGCATTTT.